This section outlines one TCR beta chain sequence together with its context. The sample is drawn from a study of blood T cell repertoires in COVID-19. Study at large: PBMCs, B-cell-depleted T cells, or T cells were the source of the cDNA or gDNA that made up the material.

V was trimmed by 4 bases and J by 1 base, leaving 8 bases between them. Per germline, CDR1 PRHDT and CDR2 FYEKMQ (reference sequence). This CDR3 has 15 residues. Sequencing was performed with immunoSEQ multiplex PCR; in TCRdb, only in-frame clones are kept and a portion is missing. The repertoire holds some 74,000 clones, around 87% seen once, with 5.5% to 8.5% in the top ten. This rearrangement joins TRBV13 to TRBJ2-6; D gene ambiguous. The TCR originated in a man in his fifties or sixties with active COVID-19. Sequencing used peripheral blood. Here the CDR3 DNA reads TGTGCCAGCAGCTACAGAGTGTCTGGGGCCAACGTCCTGACTTTC. It specifies CASSYRVSGANVLTF.